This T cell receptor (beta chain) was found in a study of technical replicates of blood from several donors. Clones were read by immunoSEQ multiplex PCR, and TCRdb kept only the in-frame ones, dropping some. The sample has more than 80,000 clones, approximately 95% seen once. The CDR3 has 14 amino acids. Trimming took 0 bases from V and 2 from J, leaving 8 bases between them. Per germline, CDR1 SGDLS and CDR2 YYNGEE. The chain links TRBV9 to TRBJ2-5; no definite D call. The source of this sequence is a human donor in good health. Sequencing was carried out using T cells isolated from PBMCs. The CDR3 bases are TGTGCCAGCAGCGTAGGGAGTCAGCAAGAGACCCAGTACTTC. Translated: CASSVGSQQETQYF.